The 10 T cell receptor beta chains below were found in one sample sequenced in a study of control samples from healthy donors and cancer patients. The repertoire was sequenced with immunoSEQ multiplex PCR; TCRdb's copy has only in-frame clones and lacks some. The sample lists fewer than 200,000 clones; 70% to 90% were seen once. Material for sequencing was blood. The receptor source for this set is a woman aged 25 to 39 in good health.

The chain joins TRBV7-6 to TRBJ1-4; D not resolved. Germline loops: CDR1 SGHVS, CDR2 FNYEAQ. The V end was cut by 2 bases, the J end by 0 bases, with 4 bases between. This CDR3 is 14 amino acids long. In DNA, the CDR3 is TGTGCCAGCAGCTTAACAACAACTAATGAAAAACTGTTTTTT. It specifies CASSLTTTNEKLFF.

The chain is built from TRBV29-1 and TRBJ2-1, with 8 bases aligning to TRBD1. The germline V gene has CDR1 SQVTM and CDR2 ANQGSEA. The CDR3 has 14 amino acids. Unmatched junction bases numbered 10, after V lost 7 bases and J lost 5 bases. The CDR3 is CSANQGAGDNEQFF. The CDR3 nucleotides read TGCAGCGCCAACCAGGGGGCAGGGGACAATGAGCAGTTCTTC.

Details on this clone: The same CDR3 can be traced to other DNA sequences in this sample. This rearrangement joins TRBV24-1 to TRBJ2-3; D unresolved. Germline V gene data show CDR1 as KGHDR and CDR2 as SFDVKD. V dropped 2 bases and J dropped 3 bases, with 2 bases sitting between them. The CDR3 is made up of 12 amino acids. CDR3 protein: CATSDSTDTQYF. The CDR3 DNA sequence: TGTGCCACCAGTGATTCGACAGATACGCAGTATTTT.

CDR3 loop: CASSLEGQGAKAFF. CDR3 coding DNA: TGTGCCAGCAGCTTAGAGGGACAGGGGGCTAAGGCTTTCTTT. The chain carries TRBV11-2 and TRBJ1-1; 12 bases align to TRBD1. Germline-derived CDR1 and CDR2 are SGHAT and FQNNGV. There are 14 residues in the CDR3. V lost 0 bases and J lost 11; bases outside the gene matches: 4.

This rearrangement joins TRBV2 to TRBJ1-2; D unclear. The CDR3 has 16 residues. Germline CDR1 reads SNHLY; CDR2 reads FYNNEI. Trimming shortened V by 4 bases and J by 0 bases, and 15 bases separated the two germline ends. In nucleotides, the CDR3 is TGTGCCAGCAGTGCTCTCGGGGTTCTATCTAACTATGGCTACACCTTC. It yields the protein CASSALGVLSNYGYTF.

DNA for the CDR3: TGTGCCAGCAGCTTGGTTCGGTCTAGCATAGAGACCCAGTACTTC. Its protein product is CASSLVRSSIETQYF. The gene calls are TRBV5-6 and TRBJ2-5; a possible D gene is TRBD2 (5 bases). The germline gives CDR1 SGHDT, CDR2 YYEEEE. Trimming cost V 0 bases and J 4 bases, with 13 bases left between them. This CDR3 is built from 15 residues. Filled out from reference TRBV5-6 and TRBJ2-5, the complete variable domain reads DAGVTQSPTHLIKTRGQQVTLRCSPKSGHDTVSWYQQALGQGPQFIFQYYEEEERQRGNFPDRFSGHQFPNYSSELNVNALLLGDSALYLCASSLVRSSIETQYFGPGTRLLVL.

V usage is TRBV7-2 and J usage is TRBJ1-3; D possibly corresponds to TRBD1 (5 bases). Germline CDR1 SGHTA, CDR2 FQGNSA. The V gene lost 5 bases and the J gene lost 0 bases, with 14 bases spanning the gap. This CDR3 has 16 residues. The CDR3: CASSPRWGSSGNTIYF. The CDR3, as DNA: TGTGCCAGCAGCCCAAGGTGGGGGAGCTCTGGAAACACCATATATTTT. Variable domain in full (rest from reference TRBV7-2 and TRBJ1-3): GAGVSQSPSNKVTEKGKDVELRCDPISGHTALYWYRQSLGQGLEFLIYFQGNSAPDKSGLPSDRFSAERTGGSVSTLTIQRTQQEDSAVYLCASSPRWGSSGNTIYFGEGSWLTVV.

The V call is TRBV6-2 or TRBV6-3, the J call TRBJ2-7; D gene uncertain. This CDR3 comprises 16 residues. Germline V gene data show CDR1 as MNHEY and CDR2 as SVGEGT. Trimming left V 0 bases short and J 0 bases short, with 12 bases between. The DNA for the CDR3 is TGTGCCAGCAGTTACTCGACCGTCAGGAGCTCCTACGAGCAGTACGTC. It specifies CASSYSTVRSSYEQYV.

The CDR3 nucleotides read TGCAGCGTTATAGCGGACAGGGTGGATGAGCAGTTCTTC. It encodes CSVIADRVDEQFF. The rearrangement links TRBV29-1 to TRBJ2-1, with TRBD1 matching 8 bases. This CDR3 comprises 13 residues. V was pared by 5 bases and J by 8 bases, with 8 bases of the junction left unmatched. Germline CDR1 and CDR2: SQVTM and ANQGSEA.

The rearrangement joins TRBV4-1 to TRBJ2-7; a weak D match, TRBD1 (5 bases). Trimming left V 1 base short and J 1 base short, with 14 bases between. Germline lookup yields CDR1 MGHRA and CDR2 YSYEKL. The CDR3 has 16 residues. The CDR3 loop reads CASSQVPRTPSYEQYF. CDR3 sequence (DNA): TGCGCCAGCAGCCAAGTTCCCAGGACACCGTCCTACGAGCAGTACTTC.